The 13 T cell receptor beta chains in this list originate from one sample, sequenced in a study of identical twins. TCRdb re-derived calls from the 5' RACE reads in MiXCR, one entry per CDR3 protein. This table has fewer than 550,000 distinct CDR3 sequences, roughly 15% appearing once. The same data also contributed to another study, on yellow fever vaccine responses in identical twins.

What was sequenced was CD4+ T cells sorted from blood. Source of these receptors: a woman aged 18-30 years in good health.

Ten or more counts support this clonotype. The chain employs TRBV5-1 and TRBJ1-1; tentative D call: TRBD1 (5 bases). The V and J ends lost 1 base and 1 base respectively, with 8 bases between them. The CDR3 consists of 14 residues. Germline V CDR1 and CDR2: SGHRS, YFSETQ. Here the CDR3 DNA reads TGCGCCAGCAGCTTGATGGGGACGAACACTGAAGCTTTCTTT. Amino acid sequence: CASSLMGTNTEAFF.

The V call is TRBV27, the J call TRBJ2-2; D call uncertain. This CDR3 contains 14 residues. The V end lost 0 bases, the J end lost 7 bases, and 9 bases lay between the germline ends. Germline lookup yields CDR1 MNHEY and CDR2 SMNVEV (reference sequence). The chain's CDR3 is CASSLSWQVGELFF. CDR3 in DNA: TGTGCCAGCAGTTTATCCTGGCAGGTCGGGGAGCTGTTTTTT.

This clonotype was seen only a few times. This chain links TRBV12-3 or TRBV12-4 with TRBJ2-2; D is perhaps TRBD1 or TRBD2 (5 bases each). Trimming took off 6 bases at V and 8 bases at J, with 19 bases between the two ends. The CDR3 has 15 residues. The CDR3 loop is CASRGPGPAYGELFF. For the CDR3, the DNA is TGTGCCAGCAGGGGCCCGGGACCAGCCTATGGGGAGCTGTTTTTT.

This clonotype was seen at least ten times. The J gene is TRBJ2-3, the V gene TRBV7-6; the D is unclear. The germline V gene encodes CDR1 SGHVS and CDR2 FNYEAQ. Trimming left V 5 bases short and J 0 bases short, with 6 bases between. The CDR3 totals 13 residues. As DNA, the CDR3 is TGTGCCAGCAGCACGCCTAGCACAGATACGCAGTATTTT. It is translated as CASSTPSTDTQYF.

This clonotype has more than one count but fewer than ten. The J gene is TRBJ2-4, the V gene TRBV12-3 or TRBV12-4; D perhaps matches TRBD2 (6 bases). This CDR3 contains 16 residues. The V gene lost 6 bases and the J gene lost 6 bases, with 21 bases spanning the gap. The CDR3 DNA follows: TGTGCCAGCAGCCTCACCGGGACTCCCCCCGGAAACATTCAGTACTTC. This sequence encodes CASSLTGTPPGNIQYF.

This clonotype was detected a few times. V is TRBV5-6 and J is TRBJ2-7; 7 bases map to TRBD2. V shed 3 bases, J shed 3 bases, and the junction held 6 bases outside the gene matches. Germline lookup yields CDR1 SGHDT and CDR2 YYEEEE. This CDR3 region has 14 residues. CDR3 in amino acids: CASSSWGGIYEQYV. The CDR3 coding sequence is TGTGCCAGCAGCTCCTGGGGGGGTATCTACGAGCAGTACGTC.

The chain is built from TRBV3-1 and TRBJ2-7; D uncertain. The germline V gene encodes CDR1 LGHDT and CDR2 YNNKEL (reference sequence). Trimming stripped 1 base from V and 5 bases from J, with 12 bases between. This CDR3 comprises 14 residues. The CDR3 sequence: CASSQAAPWDEQYF. The DNA for the CDR3 is TGTGCCAGCAGCCAAGCCGCTCCTTGGGACGAGCAGTACTTC.

The J gene is TRBJ2-6, the V gene TRBV19; D is unresolved. Trimming shortened V by 2 bases and J by 2 bases, and 13 bases separated the two germline ends. The CDR3 covers 17 residues. Germline CDR1 reads LNHDA; CDR2 reads SQIVND (reference sequence). CDR3 in amino acids: CASSIYGRRAGANVLTF. In DNA form, the CDR3 reads TGTGCCAGTAGTATATATGGGCGTCGGGCTGGGGCCAACGTCCTGACTTTC. Filled out from reference TRBV19 and TRBJ2-6, the complete variable domain reads DGGITQSPKYLFRKEGQNVTLSCEQNLNHDAMYWYRQDPGQGLRLIYYSQIVNDFQKGDIAEGYSVSREKKESFPLTVTSAQKNPTAFYLCASSIYGRRAGANVLTFGAGSRLTVL.

The chain combines TRBV6-1 with TRBJ2-2; unclear D gene. V was cut by 2 bases and J by 8 bases, with 6 bases left in between. Germline V gene data show CDR1 as MNHNS and CDR2 as SASEGT. The CDR3 covers 12 residues. CDR3 coding DNA: TGTGCCAGCAGTGAAAGCCGAGGGGAGCTGTTTTTT. Amino acids: CASSESRGELFF.

This clonotype was recorded a few times. The genes are TRBV6-1 and TRBJ1-6, with D perhaps TRBD1 (6 bases). Germline-derived CDR1 and CDR2 are MNHNS and SASEGT. Trimming removed 7 bases at V and 8 bases at J, with 12 bases between. CDR3 size: 13 residues. The CDR3 nucleotides are TGTGCCAGCAAGGGGGGGAGACATTCACCCCTCCACTTT. This gives the protein CASKGGRHSPLHF.

This clonotype has more than one count but fewer than ten. The chain links TRBV10-2 to TRBJ1-1; D is ambiguous. V shed 7 bases and J shed 1 base, with 7 bases lying between them. CDR3 size: 12 residues. Germline-derived CDR1 and CDR2 are WSHSY and SAAADI. DNA for the CDR3: TGCGCCAGCATTGCAGGGAACACTGAAGCTTTCTTT. Translation gives CASIAGNTEAFF.

The sample holds many counts of this clonotype. Here the CDR3 reads CASSLDPTDTQYF. As DNA, the CDR3 is TGTGCCAGCAGCTTAGACCCTACAGATACGCAGTATTTT. The V call is TRBV11-2, the J call TRBJ2-3; D is uncertain. CDR3 length: 13 residues. CDR1 is SGHAT and CDR2 is FQNNGV in the germline V gene. Trimming stripped 0 bases from V and 3 bases from J, with 4 bases between.

This clonotype was counted between two and nine times. V usage is TRBV12-3 or TRBV12-4 and J usage is TRBJ1-2, with D perhaps matching TRBD1 (6 bases). The CDR3 totals 14 residues. The germline V and J ends were trimmed by 3 bases and 1 base, with 9 bases remaining between them. The CDR3 coding sequence is TGTGCCAGCAGTTTGGGGACATTTAACTATGGCTACACCTTC. The encoded protein is CASSLGTFNYGYTF.